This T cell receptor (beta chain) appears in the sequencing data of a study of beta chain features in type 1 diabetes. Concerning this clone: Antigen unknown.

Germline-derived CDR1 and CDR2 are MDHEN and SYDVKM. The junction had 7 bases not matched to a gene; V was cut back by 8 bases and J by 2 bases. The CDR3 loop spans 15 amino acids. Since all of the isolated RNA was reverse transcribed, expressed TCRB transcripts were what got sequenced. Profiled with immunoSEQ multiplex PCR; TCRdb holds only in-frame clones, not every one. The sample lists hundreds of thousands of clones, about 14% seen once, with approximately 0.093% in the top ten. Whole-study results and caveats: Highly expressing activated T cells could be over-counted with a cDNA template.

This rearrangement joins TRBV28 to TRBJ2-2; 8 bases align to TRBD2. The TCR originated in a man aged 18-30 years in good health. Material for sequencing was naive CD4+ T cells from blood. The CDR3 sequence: CASRLGGANTGELFF. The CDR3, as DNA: TGTGCCAGCCGCCTCGGGGGGGCTAACACCGGGGAGCTGTTTTTT.